The 3 T cell receptor beta chains listed next were all sequenced from one sample in a study of blood T cell repertoires in COVID-19. The table came from immunoSEQ multiplex PCR; TCRdb's copy has only in-frame clones and leaves some out. The sample includes 300,000 to 350,000 clones, about nine tenths of them seen just once. Sequencing was carried out using peripheral blood. The receptors come from a woman aged 55-75 years with COVID-19, enrolled during active disease.

DNA of the CDR3: TGTGCCAGCAGAGAGCTGGACAGGCTTCGGGATGGCTACACCTTC. As protein: CASRELDRLRDGYTF. The chain recombines TRBV2 with TRBJ1-2; 7 positions match TRBD1. From germline, CDR1 is SNHLY and CDR2 FYNNEI. V trimming: 6 bases; J trimming: 6 bases; junction bases outside the gene matches: 13. The CDR3 totals 15 residues.

V and J are TRBV5-1 and TRBJ2-1; D uncertain. V was shortened by 0 bases and J by 1 base, with 8 bases between the two germline ends. CDR3 length: 15 amino acids. The germline V gene encodes CDR1 SGHRS and CDR2 YFSETQ. The CDR3: CASSLAPGSYNEQFF. CDR3 in DNA: TGCGCCAGCAGCTTGGCGCCAGGTTCCTACAATGAGCAGTTCTTC.

The V call is TRBV6-2 or TRBV6-3, the J call TRBJ2-7; D possibly corresponds to TRBD2 (7 bases). The V gene's germline CDR1 is MNHEY and CDR2 SVGEGT. V lost 5 bases and J lost 0, with 14 bases in between. This CDR3 spans 15 amino acids. DNA for the CDR3: TGTGCCAGCAGTAGAAAGGGGGGGTACTCCTACGAGCAGTACTTC. This encodes CASSRKGGYSYEQYF.